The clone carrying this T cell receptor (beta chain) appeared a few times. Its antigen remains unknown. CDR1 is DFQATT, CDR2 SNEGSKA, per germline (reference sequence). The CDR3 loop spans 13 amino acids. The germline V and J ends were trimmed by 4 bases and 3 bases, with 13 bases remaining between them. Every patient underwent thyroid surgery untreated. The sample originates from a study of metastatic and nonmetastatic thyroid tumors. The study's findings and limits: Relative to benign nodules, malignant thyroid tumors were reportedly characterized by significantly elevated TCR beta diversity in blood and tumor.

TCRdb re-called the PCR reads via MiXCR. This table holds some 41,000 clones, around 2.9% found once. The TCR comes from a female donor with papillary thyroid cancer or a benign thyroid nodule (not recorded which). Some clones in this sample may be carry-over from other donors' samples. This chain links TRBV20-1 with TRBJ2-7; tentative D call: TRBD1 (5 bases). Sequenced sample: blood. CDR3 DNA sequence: TGCAGTGCTAAAGGGGCGGACGTCTACGAGCAGTACTTC. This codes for CSAKGADVYEQYF.